The 11 T cell receptor beta chains given below trace back to one sample, sequenced in a study of siplizumab effects on memory and regulatory T cells. Antigens of these TCRs are unknown. Coculture of the mixed lymphocyte reaction cells took place at 37 degrees C and lasted under seven days. Clones were read by immunoSEQ multiplex PCR, and TCRdb kept only the in-frame ones, dropping some. The top ten clones hold around 8.3% of a sample with about 9,900 clones, about 41% of them seen once. The sequencing sample was made of CFSE-low (dividing) CD4+ T cells sorted from an allogeneic mixed lymphocyte reaction. The receptors shown here come from a human donor in good health; the cells came from an allogeneic mixed lymphocyte reaction.

Points on this clone: Additional DNA sequences in this sample encode the identical CDR3. The chain uses TRBV18 and TRBJ2-2; TRBD1 matches at 7 bases. Looked up from germline, CDR1 is KGHSH and CDR2 is LQKENI. The CDR3 is made up of 16 amino acids. Trimming removed 6 bases from V and 2 bases from J; junction bases left unmatched: 9. CDR3 residues: CASSTSRDSNTGELFF. The CDR3, as DNA: TGTGCCAGCTCCACGAGCCGGGACAGCAACACCGGGGAGCTGTTTTTT.

The chain carries TRBV11-2 and TRBJ2-7, with TRBD2 matching over 7 bases. Trimming at V came to 1 base and at J to 2 bases, leaving 8 bases not matched to a gene. The CDR3 is made up of 16 amino acids. Looked up from germline, CDR1 is SGHAT and CDR2 is FQNNGV. CDR3 amino acids: CASSLGGRGNAYEQYF. The CDR3 nucleotides read TGTGCCAGCAGCTTAGGAGGGAGGGGTAACGCCTACGAGCAGTACTTC.

This chain uses TRBV30 with TRBJ2-1; 7 bases match TRBD2. There are 14 residues in the CDR3. The V and J ends lost 2 bases and 8 bases, in that order; junction bases with no gene match: 9. CDR1 and CDR2 (germline): GTSNPN, SVGIG (reference sequence). The CDR3 nucleotides read TGTGCCTGGAGTCCCTGGGCGGGAGAGCATGAGCAGTTCTTC. It translates to CAWSPWAGEHEQFF.

In this sample, this clone turned up a few times. This rearrangement joins TRBV15 to TRBJ2-1, with TRBD2 matching over 7 bases. CDR3 size: 13 residues. The germline CDR1 and CDR2 sequences are LNHNV and YYDKDF (reference sequence). This chain's CDR3 is CALGGSSYNEQFF. CDR3 sequence (DNA): TGTGCTTTGGGAGGGAGCTCCTACAATGAGCAGTTCTTC.

The V and J genes are TRBV18 and TRBJ2-4; D might be TRBD1 or TRBD2, each matching 5 bases. The germline V gene encodes CDR1 KGHSH and CDR2 LQKENI. V shed 3 bases and J shed 1 base, with 13 bases lying between them. The CDR3 totals 16 residues. The CDR3: CASSPRGTPAKNIQYF. CDR3 bases: TGTGCCAGCTCACCCCGGGGCACTCCGGCCAAAAACATTCAGTACTTC.

The J gene is TRBJ2-7, the V gene TRBV7-9, with 11 nucleotides matching TRBD2. Germline CDR1 and CDR2: SEHNR and FQNEAQ (reference sequence). This CDR3 comprises 14 residues. After removal of 1 base from V and 6 bases from J, the junction contained 2 bases not matched to a gene. CDR3 sequence: CASSLGGTSGEQYF. CDR3 bases: TGTGCCAGCAGCTTAGGGGGGACTAGCGGCGAGCAGTACTTC.

The chain joins TRBV7-9 to TRBJ2-7; weak D call: TRBD2 (5 bases). This CDR3 region has 15 residues. The V end was cut by 5 bases, the J end by 7 bases, with 21 bases between. Germline assignment: CDR1 SEHNR and CDR2 FQNEAQ (reference sequence). The CDR3: CASSQEGINTREQYF. CDR3 nucleotides: TGTGCCAGCAGCCAAGAGGGCATTAATACGAGAGAGCAGTACTTC. Full variable domain (outside the CDR3, taken from reference TRBV7-9 and TRBJ2-7): DTGVSQNPRHKITKRGQNVTFRCDPISEHNRLYWYRQTLGQGPEFLTYFQNEAQLEKSRLLSDRFSAERPKGSFSTLEIQRTEQGDSAMYLCASSQEGINTREQYFGPGTRLTVT.

About this clone itself: It may be a read error: a sequence one base away is much more abundant. This same CDR3 is encoded by further DNA sequences in the sample. CDR3: CASSSSTVSSGNTIYF. CDR3 DNA: TGTGCCAGCAGTTCCTCGACAGTAAGTTCTGGAAACACCATATATTTT. The J gene is TRBJ1-3, the V gene TRBV6-5; tentative D call: TRBD1 (5 bases). CDR3 length: 16 amino acids. The germline gives CDR1 MNHEY, CDR2 SVGAGI. Trimming took 4 bases from V and 1 from J, leaving 14 bases between them.

The rearrangement links TRBV29-1 to TRBJ2-5; the D gene is possibly TRBD2 (5 bases). Trimming pared 0 bases from V and 5 bases from J, leaving 7 bases between. CDR3 length: 12 residues. The germline CDR1 and CDR2 sequences are SQVTM and ANQGSEA. CDR3 coding DNA: TGCAGCGTTGAAGAACCGGGGGAGACCCAGTACTTC. It is translated as CSVEEPGETQYF.

The chain uses TRBV18 and TRBJ2-2; no clear D gene. CDR3 length: 12 amino acids. Deletions cut 4 bases from V and 6 bases from J, with 6 bases between. Germline CDR1 is KGHSH and CDR2 is LQKENI. The CDR3 DNA is TGTGCCAGCTCACAGGAATCCGGGGAGCTGTTTTTT. Its protein product is CASSQESGELFF.

The CDR3 bases are TGTGCCAGCACCGGATACGGGGAGCTGTTTTTT. Amino acids: CASTGYGELFF. The genes are TRBV6-1 and TRBJ2-2; D not certain. This CDR3 is 11 amino acids long. V lost 7 bases, J lost 7 bases, and 7 bases lay in between. Looked up from germline, CDR1 is MNHNS and CDR2 is SASEGT.